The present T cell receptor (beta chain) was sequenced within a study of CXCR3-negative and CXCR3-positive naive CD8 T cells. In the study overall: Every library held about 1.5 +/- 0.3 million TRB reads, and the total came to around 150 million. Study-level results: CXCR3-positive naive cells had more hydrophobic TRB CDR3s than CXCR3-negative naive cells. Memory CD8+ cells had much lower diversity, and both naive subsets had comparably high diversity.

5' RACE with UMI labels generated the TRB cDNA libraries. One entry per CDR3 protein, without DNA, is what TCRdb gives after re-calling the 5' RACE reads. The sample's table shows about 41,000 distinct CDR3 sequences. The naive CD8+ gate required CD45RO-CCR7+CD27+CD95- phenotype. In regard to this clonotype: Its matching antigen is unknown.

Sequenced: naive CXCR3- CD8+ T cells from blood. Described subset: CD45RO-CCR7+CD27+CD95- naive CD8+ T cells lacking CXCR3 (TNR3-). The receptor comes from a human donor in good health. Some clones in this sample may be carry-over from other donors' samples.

The CDR3 sequence: CASSSWTATYNEQFF. The chain carries TRBV7-6 and TRBJ2-1. CDR1 and CDR2 from the germline V gene are SGHVS and FNYEAQ. CDR3 length: 15 amino acids.